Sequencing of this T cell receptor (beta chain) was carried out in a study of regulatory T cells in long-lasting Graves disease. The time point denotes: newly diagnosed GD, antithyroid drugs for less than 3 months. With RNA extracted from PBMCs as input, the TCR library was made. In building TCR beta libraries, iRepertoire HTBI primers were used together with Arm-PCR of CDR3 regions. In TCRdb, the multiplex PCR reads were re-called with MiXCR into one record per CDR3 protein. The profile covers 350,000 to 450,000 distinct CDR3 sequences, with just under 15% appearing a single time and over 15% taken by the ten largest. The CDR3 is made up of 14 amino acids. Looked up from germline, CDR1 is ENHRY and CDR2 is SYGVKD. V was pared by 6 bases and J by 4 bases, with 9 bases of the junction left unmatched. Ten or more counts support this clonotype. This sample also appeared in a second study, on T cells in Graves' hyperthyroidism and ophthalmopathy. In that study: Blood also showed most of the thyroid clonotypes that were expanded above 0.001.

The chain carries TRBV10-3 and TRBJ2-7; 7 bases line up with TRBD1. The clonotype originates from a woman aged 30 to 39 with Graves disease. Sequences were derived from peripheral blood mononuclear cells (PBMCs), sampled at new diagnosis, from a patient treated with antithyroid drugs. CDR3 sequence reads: CAIRDPGQSYEQYF. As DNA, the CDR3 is TGTGCCATCAGGGATCCGGGACAGAGTTACGAGCAGTACTTC.